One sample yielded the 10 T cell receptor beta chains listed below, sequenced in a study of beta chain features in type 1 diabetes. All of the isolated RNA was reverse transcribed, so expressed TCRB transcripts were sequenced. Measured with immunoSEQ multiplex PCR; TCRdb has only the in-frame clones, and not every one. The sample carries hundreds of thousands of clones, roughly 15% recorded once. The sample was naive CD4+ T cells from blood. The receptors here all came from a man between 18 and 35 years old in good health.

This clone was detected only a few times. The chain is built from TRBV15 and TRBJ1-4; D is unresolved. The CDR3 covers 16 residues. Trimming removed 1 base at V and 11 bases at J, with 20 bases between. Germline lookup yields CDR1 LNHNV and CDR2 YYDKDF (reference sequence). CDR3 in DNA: TGTGCCACCAGCAGAGTCGATCGGCAGCTGCCAAATAAACTGTTTTTT. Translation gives CATSRVDRQLPNKLFF.

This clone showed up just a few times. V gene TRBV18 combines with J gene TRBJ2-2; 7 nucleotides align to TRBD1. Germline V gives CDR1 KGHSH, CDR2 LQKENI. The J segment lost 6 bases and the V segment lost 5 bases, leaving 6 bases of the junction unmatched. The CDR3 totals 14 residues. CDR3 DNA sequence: TGTGCCAGCTCAAGAGACAGGGCGGCCGGGGAGCTGTTTTTT. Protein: CASSRDRAAGELFF.

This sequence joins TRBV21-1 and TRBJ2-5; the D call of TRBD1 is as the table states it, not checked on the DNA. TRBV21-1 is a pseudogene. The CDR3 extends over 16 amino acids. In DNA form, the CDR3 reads TGTGCCAGCAGCAAAGTTGGGACAGGGGACCAAGAGACCCAGTACTTC. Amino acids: CASSKVGTGDQETQYF.

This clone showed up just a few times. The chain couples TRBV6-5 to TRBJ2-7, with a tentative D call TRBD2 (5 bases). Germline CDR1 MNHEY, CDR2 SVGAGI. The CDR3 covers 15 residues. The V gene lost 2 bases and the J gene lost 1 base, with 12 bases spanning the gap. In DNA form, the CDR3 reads TGTGCCAGCAGTTACCACGGGGTACAGTCCTACGAGCAGTACTTC. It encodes CASSYHGVQSYEQYF.

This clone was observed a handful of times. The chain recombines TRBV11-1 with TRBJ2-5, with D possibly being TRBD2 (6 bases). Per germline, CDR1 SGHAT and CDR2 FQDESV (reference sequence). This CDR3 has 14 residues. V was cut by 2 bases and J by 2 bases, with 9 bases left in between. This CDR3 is CASSLSRGQETQYF. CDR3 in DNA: TGTGCCAGCAGCTTATCCCGGGGGCAAGAGACCCAGTACTTC.

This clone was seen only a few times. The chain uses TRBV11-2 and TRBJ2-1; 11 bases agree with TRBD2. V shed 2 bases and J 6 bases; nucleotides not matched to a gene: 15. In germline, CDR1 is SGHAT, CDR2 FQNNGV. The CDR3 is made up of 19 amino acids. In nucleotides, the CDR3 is TGTGCCAGCAGCTTAATAACTAGCGGGAGAAGCCCCTACATCAATGAGCAGTTCTTC. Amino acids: CASSLITSGRSPYINEQFF.

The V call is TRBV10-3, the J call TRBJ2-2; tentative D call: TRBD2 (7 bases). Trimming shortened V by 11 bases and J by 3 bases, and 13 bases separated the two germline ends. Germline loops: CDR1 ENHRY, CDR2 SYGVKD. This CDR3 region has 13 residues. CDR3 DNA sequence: TGTGCCGTCGCGGGGGCCTACACCGGGGAGCTGTTTTTT. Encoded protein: CAVAGAYTGELFF.

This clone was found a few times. CDR3 in DNA: TGCGCCAGCAGTGCATCCGGGGAGCTGTTTTTT. This gives the protein CASSASGELFF. The chain couples TRBV5-1 to TRBJ2-2; D not resolved. The CDR3 totals 11 residues. The germline CDR1 and CDR2 sequences are SGHRS and YFSETQ. V lost 5 bases and J lost 6, with 5 bases in between.

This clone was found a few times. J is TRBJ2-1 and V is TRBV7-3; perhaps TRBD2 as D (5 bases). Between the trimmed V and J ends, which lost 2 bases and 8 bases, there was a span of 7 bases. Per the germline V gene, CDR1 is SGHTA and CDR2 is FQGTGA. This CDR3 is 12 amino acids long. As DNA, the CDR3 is TGTGCCAGCAGCTTATCAGCGGATGAGCAGTTCTTC. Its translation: CASSLSADEQFF.

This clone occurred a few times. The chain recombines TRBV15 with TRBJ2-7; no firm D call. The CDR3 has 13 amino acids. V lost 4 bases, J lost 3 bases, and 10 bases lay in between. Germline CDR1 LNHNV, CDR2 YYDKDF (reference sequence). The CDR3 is CATSKRPLYEQYF. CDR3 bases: TGTGCCACCAGCAAAAGACCCCTCTACGAGCAGTACTTC.